This TCR beta chain was observed in a study of human T cells and chemical hapten exposure. Overall study context: Variation in per-sample TCR yields came mainly from small pooled library volume differences. Study results and limitations: Sensitizing with DPC caused no change in TCRs above 1 in 1000 frequency.

The table lists this clonotype with a few counts. Antigen unknown. Each CDR3 protein is one row after TCRdb ran MiXCR on the RACE reads. The sample lists tens of thousands of distinct CDR3 sequences; roughly 11% were seen once. Per germline, CDR1 MNHEY and CDR2 SVGEGT. V lost 6 bases and J lost 0, with 12 bases in between. The length of the CDR3 is 15 residues. Regarding time point: pre-sensitization, week 0. The treatment here: therapeutic diphenylcyclopropenone sensitization with weekly scalp DPC. Total RNA was extracted from unfractionated whole blood. Sequenced material: whole blood, taken in connection with sensitization to the hapten diphenylcyclopropenone (DPC). The gene calls are TRBV6-2 or TRBV6-3 and TRBJ2-4; the D gene is possibly TRBD2 (6 bases). The sequence came from a woman aged 50 to 60 with alopecia areata. Some clones in this sample may be carry-over from other donors' samples. The CDR3: CASRDGGLAKNIQYF. The DNA of the CDR3 is TGTGCCAGCAGAGACGGGGGACTAGCCAAAAACATTCAGTACTTC.